The 5 T cell receptor beta chains presented below share a single source sample, sequenced in a study of radiotherapy plus CTLA-4 blockade in lung cancer. Data came from immunoSEQ multiplex PCR; TCRdb stores just in-frame clones and leaves some out. The sample contains approximately 77,000 clones, 84% of which appear only once. Material: peripheral blood, obtained from a patient treated with radiotherapy plus ipilimumab. All receptors derive from a human donor with non-small cell lung cancer who had stable disease on radiotherapy plus ipilimumab.

V and J are TRBV7-3 and TRBJ2-5; 15 nucleotides match TRBD2. Germline-derived CDR1 and CDR2 are SGHTA and FQGTGA. With V trimmed by 5 bases and J by 2 bases, 6 bases remained unmatched. The CDR3 is 17 amino acids. The CDR3 region is CASSLGLAGGGQETQYF. DNA for the CDR3: TGTGCCAGCAGCCTGGGACTAGCGGGGGGAGGGCAAGAGACCCAGTACTTC. Based on the CDR3 plus reference TRBV7-3 and TRBJ2-5, the full variable domain is GAGVSQTPSNKVTEKGKYVELRCDPISGHTALYWYRQSLGQGPEFLIYFQGTGAADDSGLPNDRFFAVRPEGSVSTLKIQRTERGDSAVYLCASSLGLAGGGQETQYFGPGTRLLVL.

The V gene is TRBV11-3, the J gene TRBJ1-2, with 8 bases fitting TRBD1. Germline loops: CDR1 SGHNT, CDR2 YENEEA. CDR3 length: 13 amino acids. The V and J ends lost 7 bases and 8 bases, in that order; junction bases with no gene match: 9. CDR3 loop: CASTSRQGKGYTF. As DNA, the CDR3 is TGTGCCAGCACCTCACGACAGGGGAAAGGCTACACCTTC.

This clone is a singleton in its sample. This chain joins TRBV7-8 and TRBJ2-1; 8 positions agree with TRBD2. This CDR3 is 14 amino acids long. V was pared by 6 bases and J by 7 bases, with 8 bases of the junction left unmatched. Germline V gene data show CDR1 as SGHVS and CDR2 as FQNEAQ. CDR3 nucleotide sequence: TGTGCCAGCAGAAGCCCGGGACTAGTAAATGAGCAGTTCTTC. Translation gives CASRSPGLVNEQFF. Complete variable domain (other parts from reference TRBV7-8 and TRBJ2-1): GAGVSQSPRYKVAKRGQDVALRCDPISGHVSLFWYQQALGQGPEFLTYFQNEAQLDKSGLPSDRFFAERPEGSVSTLKIQRTQQEDSAVYLCASRSPGLVNEQFFGPGTRLTVL.

V and J are TRBV6-1 and TRBJ1-5; tentatively, D is TRBD1 (6 bases). The CDR3 length is 15 residues. V shed 7 bases and J shed 0 bases, with 13 bases lying between them. Germline V gives CDR1 MNHNS, CDR2 SASEGT. The CDR3 loop is CASTLGGGSNQPQHF. The CDR3 coding sequence is TGTGCCAGCACCTTAGGGGGGGGTAGCAATCAGCCCCAGCATTTT.

The CDR3 DNA reads TGTGCCAGCAGGCCCGGGACAGGGGGCCCCTACGAGCAGTACTTC. As protein: CASRPGTGGPYEQYF. This sequence joins TRBV7-6 and TRBJ2-7; TRBD1 aligns across 12 bases. This CDR3 spans 15 amino acids. Germline V gene sequence: CDR1 SGHVS, CDR2 FNYEAQ. Trimming removed 6 bases from V and 2 bases from J; junction bases left unmatched: 5.